The 11 T cell receptor beta chains below were found in one sample sequenced in a study of cytomegalovirus exposure and HLA in healthy donors (dated by TCRdb to about 2017). The library was produced with the immunoSEQ multiplex PCR assay. For the multiplex PCR, a mixture combining 60 forward primers for TCR Vbeta segments and 13 reverse primers for TCR Jbeta segments was used. The table comes from immuneACCESS by way of TCRdb, which keeps in-frame sequences with V and J called. Part of the clones is missing from these tables; in studies checked, under half for an unresolved V gene and the rest for unknown reasons. This sample is represented by roughly 99,000 clones; more than 65% of them were singletons. More than 4% of the sample comes from the top ten. Sequencing was performed on PBMCs. All receptors derive from a male donor in good health and CMV-seronegative.

The chain carries TRBV19 and TRBJ2-3; 9 nucleotides match TRBD2. This CDR3 comprises 15 residues. Losses at the gene ends were 6 bases for V and 4 bases for J; bases not matched to a gene: 8. Germline loops: CDR1 LNHDA, CDR2 SQIVND (reference sequence). CDR3 sequence (DNA): TGTGCCAGTAGCTTCGGTAGCGGGAGTCCAGATACGCAGTATTTT. It translates to CASSFGSGSPDTQYF.

The genes are TRBV5-1 and TRBJ2-7, with 10 bases fitting TRBD2. CDR3 length: 15 amino acids. Germline-derived CDR1 and CDR2 are SGHRS and YFSETQ. V trimming: 4 bases; J trimming: 3 bases; junction bases outside the gene matches: 7. CDR3 sequence reads: CASSPTGTSDYEQYF. The DNA for the CDR3 is TGCGCCAGCAGCCCTACCGGGACTAGCGACTACGAGCAGTACTTC. The complete variable domain, with remaining parts taken from reference TRBV5-1 and TRBJ2-7, reads KAGVTQTPRYLIKTRGQQVTLSCSPISGHRSVSWYQQTPGQGLQFLFEYFSETQRNKGNFPGRFSGRQFSNSRSEMNVSTLELGDSALYLCASSPTGTSDYEQYFGPGTRLTVT.

The V and J genes are TRBV7-9 and TRBJ2-7; 7 bases fit TRBD1. CDR3 size: 14 residues. Losses at the gene ends were 5 bases for V and 4 bases for J; bases not matched to a gene: 8. The germline gives CDR1 SEHNR, CDR2 FQNEAQ (reference sequence). The CDR3 is CASSVRQGSYEQYF. CDR3 nucleotides: TGTGCCAGCAGCGTAAGACAGGGCTCATACGAGCAGTACTTC.

The genes are TRBV5-1 and TRBJ2-7; D unresolved. CDR3 length: 14 residues. The germline CDR1 and CDR2 sequences are SGHRS and YFSETQ. Trimming removed 0 bases from V and 2 bases from J, with 9 bases in between. The CDR3, as DNA: TGCGCCAGCAGCTTGGCTGCGGTAGCCTACGAGCAGTACTTC. Residues: CASSLAAVAYEQYF.

This clone has just a few counts. The rearrangement links TRBV5-1 to TRBJ2-5; 9 positions agree with TRBD2. J was trimmed by 2 bases and V by 0 bases; bases with no gene match: 2. The CDR3 length is 15 residues. Germline values: CDR1 SGHRS, CDR2 YFSETQ. For the CDR3, the DNA is TGCGCCAGCAGCTTGGATAGCGGGAGACAAGAGACCCAGTACTTC. This gives the protein CASSLDSGRQETQYF.

V usage is TRBV10-1 and J usage is TRBJ2-5, with 7 bases lining up with TRBD1. This CDR3 has 14 residues. CDR1 and CDR2 (germline): WNHNN, SYGVQD (reference sequence). Trimming cost V 1 base and J 1 base; bases outside gene matches: 0. The CDR3 nucleotides read TGCGCCAGCAGTGAGTGGGACAGCCAAGAGACCCAGTACTTC. Translating gives CASSEWDSQETQYF.

The chain's CDR3 is CASSEKGVGYTF. The CDR3, as DNA: TGTGCCAGCAGTGAGAAGGGGGTCGGCTACACCTTC. This rearrangement joins TRBV6-1 to TRBJ1-2; TRBD1 might be the D (6 bases). The germline V gene encodes CDR1 MNHNS and CDR2 SASEGT. V was shortened by 3 bases and J by 8 bases, with 10 bases between the two germline ends. This CDR3 spans 12 amino acids.

This chain connects TRBV4-1 to TRBJ2-3, with a tentative D call TRBD1 (6 bases). Germline V gives CDR1 MGHRA, CDR2 YSYEKL. The CDR3 has 14 residues. Trimming took off 1 base at V and 6 bases at J, with 11 bases between the two ends. This CDR3 is CASSQGRGGDTQYF. The CDR3 region has the DNA TGCGCCAGCAGCCAAGGGAGAGGGGGTGATACGCAGTATTTT.

The V gene is TRBV28, the J gene TRBJ1-2; 9 bases agree with TRBD1. Germline trimming cut 7 bases from V and 5 bases from J; bases unmatched to any gene: 11. The CDR3 consists of 15 residues. Germline assignment: CDR1 MDHEN and CDR2 SYDVKM. The CDR3 loop is CASNLPGQGVYGYTF. The CDR3 DNA follows: TGTGCCAGCAACTTACCGGGACAGGGTGTATATGGCTACACCTTC.

The chain combines TRBV7-8 with TRBJ1-5; D call uncertain. The V end lost 5 bases, the J end lost 6 bases, and 8 bases lay between the germline ends. The CDR3 extends over 12 amino acids. Germline assignment: CDR1 SGHVS and CDR2 FQNEAQ. The DNA of the CDR3 is TGTGCCAGCAGCCGCCGGGGTCAGCCCCAGCATTTT. This codes for CASSRRGQPQHF. Together with reference TRBV7-8 and TRBJ1-5, the CDR3 gives the full variable domain: GAGVSQSPRYKVAKRGQDVALRCDPISGHVSLFWYQQALGQGPEFLTYFQNEAQLDKSGLPSDRFFAERPEGSVSTLKIQRTQQEDSAVYLCASSRRGQPQHFGDGTRLSIL.

J is TRBJ2-4 and V is TRBV2; perhaps TRBD2 as D (7 bases). The V end was cut by 7 bases, the J end by 3 bases, with 25 bases between. CDR1 and CDR2 (germline): SNHLY, FYNNEI. This CDR3 has 18 residues. The CDR3 protein is CASTFSRGAQGVKNIQYF. The DNA of the CDR3 is TGTGCCAGCACATTCTCCCGGGGGGCGCAGGGTGTCAAAAACATTCAGTACTTC.